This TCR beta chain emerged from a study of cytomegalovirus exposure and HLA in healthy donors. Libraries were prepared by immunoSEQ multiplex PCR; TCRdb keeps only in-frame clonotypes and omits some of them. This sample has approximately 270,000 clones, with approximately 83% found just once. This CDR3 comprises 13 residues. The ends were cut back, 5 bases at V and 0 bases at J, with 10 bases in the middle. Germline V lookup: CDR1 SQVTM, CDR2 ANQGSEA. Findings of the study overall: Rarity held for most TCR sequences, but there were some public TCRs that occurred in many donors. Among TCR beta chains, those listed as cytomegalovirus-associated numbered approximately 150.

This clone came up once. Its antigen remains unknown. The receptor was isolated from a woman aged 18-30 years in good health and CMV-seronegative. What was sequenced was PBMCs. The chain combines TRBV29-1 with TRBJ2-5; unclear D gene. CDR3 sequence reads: CSVIDTHQETQYF. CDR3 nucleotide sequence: TGCAGCGTTATTGACACTCACCAAGAGACCCAGTACTTC. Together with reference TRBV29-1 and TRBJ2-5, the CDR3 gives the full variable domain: SAVISQKPSRDICQRGTSLTIQCQVDSQVTMMFWYRQQPGQSLTLIATANQGSEATYESGFVIDKFPISRPNLTFSTLTVSNMSPEDSSIYLCSVIDTHQETQYFGPGTRLLVL.